This TCR beta chain came from a study of blood T cell repertoires in COVID-19. Sequenced by immunoSEQ multiplex PCR; TCRdb stores in-frame clones only, minus some. Among about 140,000 clones listed, 70% to 85% were seen once. V was cut by 0 bases and J by 6 bases, with 9 bases left in between. This CDR3 has 14 amino acids. Germline values: CDR1 LGHNA, CDR2 YNFKEQ. The source material was peripheral blood. This TCR was recovered from an elderly woman in a cohort sampled during active or convalescent COVID-19. The chain uses TRBV4-2 and TRBJ1-5; D unclear. The CDR3 loop reads CASSQDPRGQPQHF. CDR3 in DNA: TGTGCCAGCAGCCAAGACCCCCGGGGTCAGCCCCAGCATTTT.